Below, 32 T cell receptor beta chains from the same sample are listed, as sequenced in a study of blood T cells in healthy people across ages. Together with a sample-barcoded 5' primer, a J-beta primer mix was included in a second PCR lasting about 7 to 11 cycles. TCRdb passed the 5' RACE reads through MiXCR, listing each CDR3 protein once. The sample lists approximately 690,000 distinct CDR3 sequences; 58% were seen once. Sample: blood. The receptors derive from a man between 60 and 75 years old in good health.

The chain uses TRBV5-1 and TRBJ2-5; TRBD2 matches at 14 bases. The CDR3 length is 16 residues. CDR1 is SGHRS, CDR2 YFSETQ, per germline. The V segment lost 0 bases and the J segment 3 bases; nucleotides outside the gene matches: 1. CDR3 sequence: CASSLVGLAGEETQYF. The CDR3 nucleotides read TGCGCCAGCAGCTTGGTGGGACTAGCGGGAGAAGAGACCCAGTACTTC.

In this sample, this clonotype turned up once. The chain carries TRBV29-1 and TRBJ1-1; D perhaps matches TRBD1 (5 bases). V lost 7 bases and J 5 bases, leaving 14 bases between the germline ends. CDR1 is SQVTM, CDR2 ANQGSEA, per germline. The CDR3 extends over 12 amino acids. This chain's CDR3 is CSGVLGRTEAFF. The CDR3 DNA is TGCAGCGGCGTGTTGGGGCGGACTGAAGCTTTCTTT. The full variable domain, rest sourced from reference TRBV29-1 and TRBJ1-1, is SAVISQKPSRDICQRGTSLTIQCQVDSQVTMMFWYRQQPGQSLTLIATANQGSEATYESGFVIDKFPISRPNLTFSTLTVSNMSPEDSSIYLCSGVLGRTEAFFGQGTRLTVV.

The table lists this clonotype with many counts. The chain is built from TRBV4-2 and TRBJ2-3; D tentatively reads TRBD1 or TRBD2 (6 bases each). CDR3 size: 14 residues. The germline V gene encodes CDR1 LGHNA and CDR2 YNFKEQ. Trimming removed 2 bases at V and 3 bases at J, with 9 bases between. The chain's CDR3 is CASSQTGATDTQYF. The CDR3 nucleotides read TGTGCCAGCAGCCAAACGGGGGCGACAGATACGCAGTATTTT.

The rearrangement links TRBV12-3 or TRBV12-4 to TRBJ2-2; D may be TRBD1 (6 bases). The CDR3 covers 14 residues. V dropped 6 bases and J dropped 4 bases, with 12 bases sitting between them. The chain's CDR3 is CASRNRVSTGELFF. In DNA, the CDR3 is TGTGCCAGCAGAAACAGGGTGTCCACCGGGGAGCTGTTTTTT.

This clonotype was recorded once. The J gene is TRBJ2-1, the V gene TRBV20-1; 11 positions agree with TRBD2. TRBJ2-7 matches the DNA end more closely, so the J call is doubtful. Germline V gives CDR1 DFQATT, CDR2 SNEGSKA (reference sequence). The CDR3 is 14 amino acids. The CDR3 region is CSARPSGGFYEQYF. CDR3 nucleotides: TGCAGTGCTAGACCTAGCGGGGGGTTCTACGAGCAGTACTTC.

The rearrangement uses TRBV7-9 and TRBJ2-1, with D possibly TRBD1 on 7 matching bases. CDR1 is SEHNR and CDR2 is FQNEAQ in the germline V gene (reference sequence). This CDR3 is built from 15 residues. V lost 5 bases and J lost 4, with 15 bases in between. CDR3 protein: CASSPRGVEYNEQFF. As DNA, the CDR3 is TGTGCCAGCAGCCCCAGGGGGGTCGAGTACAATGAGCAGTTCTTC.

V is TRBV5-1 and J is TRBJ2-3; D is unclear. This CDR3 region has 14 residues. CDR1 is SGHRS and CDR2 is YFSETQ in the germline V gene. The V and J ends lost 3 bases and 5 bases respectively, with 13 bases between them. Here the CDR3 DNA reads TGCGCCAGCAGCTCCGGGCCAGGCGAAGATACGCAGTATTTT. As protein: CASSSGPGEDTQYF.

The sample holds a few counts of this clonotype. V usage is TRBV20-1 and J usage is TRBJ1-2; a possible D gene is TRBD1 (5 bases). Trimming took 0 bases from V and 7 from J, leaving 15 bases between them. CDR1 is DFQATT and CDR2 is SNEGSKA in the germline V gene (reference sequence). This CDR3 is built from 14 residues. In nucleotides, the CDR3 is TGCAGTGCTAGAGATCGTCGCAGGGAGACTGGCTACACCTTC. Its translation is CSARDRRRETGYTF.

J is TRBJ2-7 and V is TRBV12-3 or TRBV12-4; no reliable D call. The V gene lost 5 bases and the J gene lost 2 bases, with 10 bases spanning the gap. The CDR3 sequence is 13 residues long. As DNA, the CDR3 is TGTGCCAGCAGTCCGGGCCTGCCCTACGAGCAGTACTTC. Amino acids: CASSPGLPYEQYF.

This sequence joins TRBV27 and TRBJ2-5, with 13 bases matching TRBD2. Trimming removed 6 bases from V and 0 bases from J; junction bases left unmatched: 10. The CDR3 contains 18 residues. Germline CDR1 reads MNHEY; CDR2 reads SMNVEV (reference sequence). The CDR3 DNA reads TGTGCCAGCAGCCCACTAGCGGGGGGGCGGGAGTACCAAGAGACCCAGTACTTC. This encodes CASSPLAGGREYQETQYF.

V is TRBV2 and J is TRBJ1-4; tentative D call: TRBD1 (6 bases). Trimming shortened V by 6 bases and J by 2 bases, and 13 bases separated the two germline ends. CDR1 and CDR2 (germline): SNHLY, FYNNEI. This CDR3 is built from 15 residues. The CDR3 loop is CASSGPGGTNEKLFF. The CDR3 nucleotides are TGTGCCAGCAGCGGCCCGGGGGGCACTAATGAAAAACTGTTTTTT.

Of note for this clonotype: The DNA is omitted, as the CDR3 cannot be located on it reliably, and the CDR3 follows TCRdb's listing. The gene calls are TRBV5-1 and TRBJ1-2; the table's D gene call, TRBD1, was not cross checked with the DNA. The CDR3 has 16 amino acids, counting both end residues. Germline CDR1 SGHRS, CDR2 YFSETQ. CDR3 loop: CASSFGTGSDPYGCTF.

This chain's CDR3 is CSARELLAGDRDTQYF. CDR3 DNA sequence: TGCAGTGCTAGGGAGTTACTAGCGGGAGATCGGGATACGCAGTATTTT. This chain joins TRBV20-1 and TRBJ2-3; 11 bases are a match to TRBD2. The junction had 11 bases not matched to a gene; V was cut back by 3 bases and J by 6 bases. CDR1 is DFQATT and CDR2 is SNEGSKA in the germline V gene (reference sequence). This CDR3 comprises 16 residues.

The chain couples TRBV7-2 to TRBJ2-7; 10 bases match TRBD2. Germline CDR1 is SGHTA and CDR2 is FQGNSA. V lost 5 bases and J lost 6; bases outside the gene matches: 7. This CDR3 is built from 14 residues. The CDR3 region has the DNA TGTGCCAGCAGCCCTGGGACTAGCGCCGGCGAGCAGTACTTC. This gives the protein CASSPGTSAGEQYF.

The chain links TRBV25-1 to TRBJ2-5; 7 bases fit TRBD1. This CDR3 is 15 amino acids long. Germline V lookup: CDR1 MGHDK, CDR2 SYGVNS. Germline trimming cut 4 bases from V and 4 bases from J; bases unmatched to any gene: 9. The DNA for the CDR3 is TGTGCCAGCAGTGCGGCGTTGACAGGGCCAGAGACCCAGTACTTC. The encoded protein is CASSAALTGPETQYF.

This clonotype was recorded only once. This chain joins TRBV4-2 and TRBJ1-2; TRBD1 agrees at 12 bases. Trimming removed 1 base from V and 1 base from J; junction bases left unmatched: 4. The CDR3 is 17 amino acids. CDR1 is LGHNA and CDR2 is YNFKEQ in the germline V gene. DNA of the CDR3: TGTGCCAGCAGCCAAGGGGGACAGGGGGCCCGTAACTATGGCTACACCTTC. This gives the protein CASSQGGQGARNYGYTF.

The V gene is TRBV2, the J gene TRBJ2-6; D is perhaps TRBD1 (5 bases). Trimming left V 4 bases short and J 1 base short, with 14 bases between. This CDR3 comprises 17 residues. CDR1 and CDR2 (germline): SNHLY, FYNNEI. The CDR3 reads CASSVWGRGSGANVLTF. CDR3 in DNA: TGTGCCAGCAGTGTGTGGGGCCGTGGTTCTGGGGCCAACGTCCTGACTTTC.

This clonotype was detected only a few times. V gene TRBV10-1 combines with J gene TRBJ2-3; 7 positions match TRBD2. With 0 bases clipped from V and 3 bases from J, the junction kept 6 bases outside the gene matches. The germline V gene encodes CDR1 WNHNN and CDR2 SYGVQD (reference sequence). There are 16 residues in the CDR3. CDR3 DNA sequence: TGCGCCAGCAGTGAGTCTGAAGCGGGGAGGACAGATACGCAGTATTTT. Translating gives CASSESEAGRTDTQYF.

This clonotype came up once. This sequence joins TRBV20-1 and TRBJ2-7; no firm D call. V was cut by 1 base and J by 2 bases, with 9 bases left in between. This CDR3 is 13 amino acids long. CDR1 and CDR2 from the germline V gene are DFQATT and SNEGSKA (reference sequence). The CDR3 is CSARAGTTYEQYF. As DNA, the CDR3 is TGCAGTGCTAGAGCCGGCACTACCTACGAGCAGTACTTC.

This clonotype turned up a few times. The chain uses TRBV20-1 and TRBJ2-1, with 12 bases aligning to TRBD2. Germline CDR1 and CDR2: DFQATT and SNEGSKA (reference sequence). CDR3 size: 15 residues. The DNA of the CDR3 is TGCAGCGGACGTGGACTAGCGGGGCGGGGAGGTGAGCAGTTCTTC. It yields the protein CSGRGLAGRGGEQFF.

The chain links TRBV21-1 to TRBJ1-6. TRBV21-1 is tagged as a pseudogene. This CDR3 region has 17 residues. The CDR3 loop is CASSKLKDGYYNSPLHF. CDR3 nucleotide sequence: TGTGCCAGCAGCAAACTCAAGGACGGCTACTATAATTCACCTCTCCACTTT.

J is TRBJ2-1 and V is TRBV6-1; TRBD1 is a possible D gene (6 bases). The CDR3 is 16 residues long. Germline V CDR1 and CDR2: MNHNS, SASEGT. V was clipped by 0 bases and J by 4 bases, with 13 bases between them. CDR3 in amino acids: CASSEARRGRYNEQFF. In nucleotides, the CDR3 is TGTGCCAGCAGTGAAGCCCGCAGGGGACGATACAATGAGCAGTTCTTC.

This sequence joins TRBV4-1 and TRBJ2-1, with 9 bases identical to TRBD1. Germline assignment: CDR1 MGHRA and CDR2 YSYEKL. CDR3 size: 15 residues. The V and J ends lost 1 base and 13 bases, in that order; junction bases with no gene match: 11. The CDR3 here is CASSQGGTGKETQFF. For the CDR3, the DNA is TGCGCCAGCAGCCAAGGCGGGACAGGGAAAGAGACCCAGTTCTTC.

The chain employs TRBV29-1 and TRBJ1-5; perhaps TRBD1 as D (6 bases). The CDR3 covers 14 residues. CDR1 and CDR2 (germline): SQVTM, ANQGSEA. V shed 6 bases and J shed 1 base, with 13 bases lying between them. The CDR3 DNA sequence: TGCAGCGTCTCCAGGGGAGAGAGCAATCAGCCCCAGCATTTT. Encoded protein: CSVSRGESNQPQHF. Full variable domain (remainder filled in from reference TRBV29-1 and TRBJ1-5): SAVISQKPSRDICQRGTSLTIQCQVDSQVTMMFWYRQQPGQSLTLIATANQGSEATYESGFVIDKFPISRPNLTFSTLTVSNMSPEDSSIYLCSVSRGESNQPQHFGDGTRLSIL.

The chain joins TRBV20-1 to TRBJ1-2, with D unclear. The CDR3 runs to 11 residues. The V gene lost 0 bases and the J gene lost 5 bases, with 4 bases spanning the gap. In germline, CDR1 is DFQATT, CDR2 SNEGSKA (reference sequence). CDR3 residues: CSAREGYGYTF. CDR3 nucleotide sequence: TGCAGTGCTAGAGAAGGGTATGGCTACACCTTC.

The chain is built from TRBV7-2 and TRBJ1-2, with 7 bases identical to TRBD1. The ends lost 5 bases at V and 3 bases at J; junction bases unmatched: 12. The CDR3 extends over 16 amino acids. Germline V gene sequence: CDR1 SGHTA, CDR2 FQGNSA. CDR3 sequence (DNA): TGTGCCAGCAGCCCGGGGGGGGCAGGGGGAGACTATGGCTACACCTTC. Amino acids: CASSPGGAGGDYGYTF.

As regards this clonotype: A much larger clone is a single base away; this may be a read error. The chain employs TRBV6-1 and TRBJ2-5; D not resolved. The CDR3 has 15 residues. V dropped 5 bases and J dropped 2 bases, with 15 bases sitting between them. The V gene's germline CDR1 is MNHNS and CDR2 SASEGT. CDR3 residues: CASSYYQAAQETQYF. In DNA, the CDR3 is TGTGCCAGCAGTTATTATCAGGCGGCACAAGAGACCCAGTACTTC.

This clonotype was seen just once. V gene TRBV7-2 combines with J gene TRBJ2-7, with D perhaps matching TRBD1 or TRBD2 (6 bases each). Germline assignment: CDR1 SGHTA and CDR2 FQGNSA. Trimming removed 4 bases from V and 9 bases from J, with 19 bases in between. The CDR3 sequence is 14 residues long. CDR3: CASSCTVGGQRQYF. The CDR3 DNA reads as TGTGCCAGCAGCTGCACCGTTGGGGGGCAGAGGCAGTACTTC. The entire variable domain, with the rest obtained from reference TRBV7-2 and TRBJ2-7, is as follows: GAGVSQSPSNKVTEKGKDVELRCDPISGHTALYWYRQSLGQGLEFLIYFQGNSAPDKSGLPSDRFSAERTGGSVSTLTIQRTQQEDSAVYLCASSCTVGGQRQYFGPGTRLTVT.

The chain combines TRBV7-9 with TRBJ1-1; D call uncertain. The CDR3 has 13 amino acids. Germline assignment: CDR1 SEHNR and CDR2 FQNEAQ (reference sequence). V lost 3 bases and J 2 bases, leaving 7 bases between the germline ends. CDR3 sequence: CASSFSHNTEAFF. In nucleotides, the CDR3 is TGTGCCAGCAGCTTTAGTCATAACACTGAAGCTTTCTTT.

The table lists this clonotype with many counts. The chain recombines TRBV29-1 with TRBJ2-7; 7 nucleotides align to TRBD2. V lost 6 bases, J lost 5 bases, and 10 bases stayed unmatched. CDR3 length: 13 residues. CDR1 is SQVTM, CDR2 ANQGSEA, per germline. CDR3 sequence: CSVTGRGGDEQYF. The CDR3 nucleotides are TGCAGCGTGACGGGGAGGGGCGGGGACGAGCAGTACTTC.

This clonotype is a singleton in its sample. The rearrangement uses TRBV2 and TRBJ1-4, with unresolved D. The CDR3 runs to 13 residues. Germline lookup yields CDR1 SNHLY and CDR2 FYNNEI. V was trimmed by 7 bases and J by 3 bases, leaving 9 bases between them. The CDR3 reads CASIGQSNEKLFF. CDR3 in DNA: TGTGCCAGCATCGGGCAGTCTAATGAAAAACTGTTTTTT.

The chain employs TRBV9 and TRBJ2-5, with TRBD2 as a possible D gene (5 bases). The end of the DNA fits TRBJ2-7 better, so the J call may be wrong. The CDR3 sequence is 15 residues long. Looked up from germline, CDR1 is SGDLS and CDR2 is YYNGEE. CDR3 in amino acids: CASSVLGSTGVEQYF. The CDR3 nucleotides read TGTGCCAGCAGCGTACTCGGTTCGACCGGGGTCGAGCAGTACTTC.